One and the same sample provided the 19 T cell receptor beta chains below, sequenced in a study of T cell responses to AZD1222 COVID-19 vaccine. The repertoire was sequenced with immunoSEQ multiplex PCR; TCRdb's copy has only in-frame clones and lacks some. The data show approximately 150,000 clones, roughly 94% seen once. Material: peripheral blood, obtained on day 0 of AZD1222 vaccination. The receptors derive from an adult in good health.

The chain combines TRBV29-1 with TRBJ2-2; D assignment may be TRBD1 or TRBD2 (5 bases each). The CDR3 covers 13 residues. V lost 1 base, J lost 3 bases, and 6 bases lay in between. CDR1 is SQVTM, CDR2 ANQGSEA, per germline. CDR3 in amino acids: CSVEAGHTGELFF. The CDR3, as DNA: TGCAGCGTTGAAGCGGGGCACACCGGGGAGCTGTTTTTT.

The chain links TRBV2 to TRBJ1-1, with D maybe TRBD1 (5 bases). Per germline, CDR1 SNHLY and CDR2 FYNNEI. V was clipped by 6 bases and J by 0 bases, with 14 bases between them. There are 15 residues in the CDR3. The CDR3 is CASRADRYMNTEAFF. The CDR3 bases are TGTGCCAGCAGGGCCGACAGATACATGAACACTGAAGCTTTCTTT.

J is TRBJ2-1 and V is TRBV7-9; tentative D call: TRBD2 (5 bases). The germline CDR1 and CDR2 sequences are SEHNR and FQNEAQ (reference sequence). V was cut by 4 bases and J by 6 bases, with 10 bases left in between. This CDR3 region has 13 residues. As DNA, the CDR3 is TGTGCCAGCAGCTCACTAGTTTTCAATGAGCAGTTCTTC. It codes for CASSSLVFNEQFF. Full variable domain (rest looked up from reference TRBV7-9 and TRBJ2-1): DTGVSQNPRHKITKRGQNVTFRCDPISEHNRLYWYRQTLGQGPEFLTYFQNEAQLEKSRLLSDRFSAERPKGSFSTLEIQRTEQGDSAMYLCASSSLVFNEQFFGPGTRLTVL.

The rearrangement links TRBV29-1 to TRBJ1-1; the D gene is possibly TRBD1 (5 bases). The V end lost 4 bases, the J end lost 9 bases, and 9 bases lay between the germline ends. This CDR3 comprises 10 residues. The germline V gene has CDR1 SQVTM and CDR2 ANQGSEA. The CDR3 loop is CSVVAGKAFF. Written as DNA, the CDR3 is TGCAGCGTTGTCGCAGGGAAAGCTTTCTTT. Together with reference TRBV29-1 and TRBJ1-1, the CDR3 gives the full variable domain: SAVISQKPSRDICQRGTSLTIQCQVDSQVTMMFWYRQQPGQSLTLIATANQGSEATYESGFVIDKFPISRPNLTFSTLTVSNMSPEDSSIYLCSVVAGKAFFGQGTRLTVV.

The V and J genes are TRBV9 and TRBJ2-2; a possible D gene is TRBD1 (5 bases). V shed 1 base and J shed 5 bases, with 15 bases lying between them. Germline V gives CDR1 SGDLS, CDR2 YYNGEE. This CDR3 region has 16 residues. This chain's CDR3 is CASSVSVAGQTGELFF. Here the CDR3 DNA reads TGTGCCAGCAGCGTATCAGTCGCAGGGCAAACCGGGGAGCTGTTTTTT. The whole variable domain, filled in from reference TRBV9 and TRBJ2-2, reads DSGVTQTPKHLITATGQRVTLRCSPRSGDLSVYWYQQSLDQGLQFLIQYYNGEERAKGNILERFSAQQFPDLHSELNLSSLELGDSALYFCASSVSVAGQTGELFFGEGSRLTVL.

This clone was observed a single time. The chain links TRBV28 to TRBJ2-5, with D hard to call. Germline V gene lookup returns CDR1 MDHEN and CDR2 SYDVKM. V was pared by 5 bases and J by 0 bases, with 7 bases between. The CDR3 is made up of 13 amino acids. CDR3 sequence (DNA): TGTGCCAGCAGTGGACCGAACCAAGAGACCCAGTACTTC. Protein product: CASSGPNQETQYF.

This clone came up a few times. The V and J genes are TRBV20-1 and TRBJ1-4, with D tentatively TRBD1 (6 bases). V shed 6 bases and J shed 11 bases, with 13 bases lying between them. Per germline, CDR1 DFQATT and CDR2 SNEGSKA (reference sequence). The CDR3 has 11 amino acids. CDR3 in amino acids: CSALRGEKLFF. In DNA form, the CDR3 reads TGCAGTGCACTTAGGGGGGAGAAACTGTTTTTT.

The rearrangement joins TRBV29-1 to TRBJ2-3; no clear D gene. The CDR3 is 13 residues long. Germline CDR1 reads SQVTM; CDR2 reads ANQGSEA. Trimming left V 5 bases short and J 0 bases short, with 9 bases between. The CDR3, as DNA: TGCAGCGTTAGGACCCCTAGCACAGATACGCAGTATTTT. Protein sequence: CSVRTPSTDTQYF.

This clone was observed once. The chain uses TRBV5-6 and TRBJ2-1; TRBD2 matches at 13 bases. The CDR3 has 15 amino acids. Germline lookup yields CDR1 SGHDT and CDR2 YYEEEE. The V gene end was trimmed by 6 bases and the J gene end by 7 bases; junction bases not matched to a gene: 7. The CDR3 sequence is CASTFGLAGDNEQFF. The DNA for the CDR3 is TGTGCCAGCACCTTCGGACTAGCGGGGGATAATGAGCAGTTCTTC.

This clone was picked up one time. Written as DNA, the CDR3 is TGTGCCACCAGCAGAGACGCGGGCTCTGGGGCCAACGTCCTGACTTTC. Translated: CATSRDAGSGANVLTF. The chain is built from TRBV15 and TRBJ2-6; a weak D match, TRBD2 (5 bases). The CDR3 consists of 16 residues. V was pared by 0 bases and J by 0 bases, with 6 bases between. Germline CDR1 LNHNV, CDR2 YYDKDF (reference sequence).

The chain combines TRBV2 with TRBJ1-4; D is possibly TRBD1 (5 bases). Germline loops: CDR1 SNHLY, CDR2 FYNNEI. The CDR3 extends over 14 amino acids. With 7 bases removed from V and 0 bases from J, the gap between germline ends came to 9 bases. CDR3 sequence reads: CASKRTTTNEKLFF. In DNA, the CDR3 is TGTGCCAGCAAGCGGACAACAACTAATGAAAAACTGTTTTTT.

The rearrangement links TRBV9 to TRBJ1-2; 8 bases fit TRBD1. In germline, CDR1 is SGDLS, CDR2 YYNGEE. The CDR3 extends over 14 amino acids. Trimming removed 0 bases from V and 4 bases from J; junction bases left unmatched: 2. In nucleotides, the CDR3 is TGTGCCAGCAGCGTAGGGACAGGGATCTATGGCTACACCTTC. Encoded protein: CASSVGTGIYGYTF.

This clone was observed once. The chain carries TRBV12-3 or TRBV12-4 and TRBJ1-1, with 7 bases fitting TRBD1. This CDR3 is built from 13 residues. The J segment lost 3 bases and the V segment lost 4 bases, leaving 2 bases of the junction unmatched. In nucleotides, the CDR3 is TGTGCCAGCAGTTACCAGGGGGACACTGAAGCTTTCTTT. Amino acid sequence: CASSYQGDTEAFF.

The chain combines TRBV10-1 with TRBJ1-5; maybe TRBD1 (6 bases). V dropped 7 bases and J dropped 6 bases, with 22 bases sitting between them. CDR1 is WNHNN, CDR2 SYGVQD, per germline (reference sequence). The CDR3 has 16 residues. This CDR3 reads CASNVGAVGGSQPQHF. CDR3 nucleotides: TGCGCCAGCAATGTGGGGGCTGTGGGAGGAAGTCAGCCCCAGCATTTT.

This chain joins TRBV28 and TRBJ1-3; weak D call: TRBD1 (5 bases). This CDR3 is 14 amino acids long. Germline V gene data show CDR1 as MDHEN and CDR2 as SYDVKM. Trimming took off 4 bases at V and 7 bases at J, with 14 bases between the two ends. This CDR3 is CASSSRQPRNTIYF. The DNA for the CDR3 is TGTGCCAGCAGTTCCCGACAGCCTCGGAACACCATATATTTT. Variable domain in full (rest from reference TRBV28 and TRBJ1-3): DVKVTQSSRYLVKRTGEKVFLECVQDMDHENMFWYRQDPGLGLRLIYFSYDVKMKEKGDIPEGYSVSREKKERFSLILESASTNQTSMYLCASSSRQPRNTIYFGEGSWLTVV.

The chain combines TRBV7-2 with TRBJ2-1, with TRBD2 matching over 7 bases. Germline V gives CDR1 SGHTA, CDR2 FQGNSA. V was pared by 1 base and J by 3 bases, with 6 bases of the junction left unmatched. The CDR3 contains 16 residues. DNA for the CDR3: TGTGCCAGCAGCTTAGAGGGCGGGAGTTACTACAATGAGCAGTTCTTC. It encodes CASSLEGGSYYNEQFF.

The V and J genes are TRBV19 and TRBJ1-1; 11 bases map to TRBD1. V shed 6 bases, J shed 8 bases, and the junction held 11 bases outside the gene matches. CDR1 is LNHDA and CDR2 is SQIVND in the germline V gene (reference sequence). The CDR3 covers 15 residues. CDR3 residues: CASRGTGGFGSEAFF. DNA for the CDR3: TGTGCCAGTAGAGGGACAGGGGGTTTTGGCTCGGAAGCTTTCTTT. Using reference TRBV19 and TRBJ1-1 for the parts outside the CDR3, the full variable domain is DGGITQSPKYLFRKEGQNVTLSCEQNLNHDAMYWYRQDPGQGLRLIYYSQIVNDFQKGDIAEGYSVSREKKESFPLTVTSAQKNPTAFYLCASRGTGGFGSEAFFGQGTRLTVV.

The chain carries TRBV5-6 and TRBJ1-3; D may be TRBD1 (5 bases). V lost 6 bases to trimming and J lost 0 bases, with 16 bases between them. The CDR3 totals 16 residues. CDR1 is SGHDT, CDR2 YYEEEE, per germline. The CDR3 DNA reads TGTGCCAGCACCCCACGGGGGTTGATCTCTGGAAACACCATATATTTT. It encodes CASTPRGLISGNTIYF.

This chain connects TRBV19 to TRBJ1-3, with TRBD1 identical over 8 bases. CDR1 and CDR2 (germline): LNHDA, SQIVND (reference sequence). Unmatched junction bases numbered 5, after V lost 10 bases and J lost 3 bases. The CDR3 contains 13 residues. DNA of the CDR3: TGTGCCACAGACAGGGGTGATGGAAACACCATATATTTT. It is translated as CATDRGDGNTIYF.